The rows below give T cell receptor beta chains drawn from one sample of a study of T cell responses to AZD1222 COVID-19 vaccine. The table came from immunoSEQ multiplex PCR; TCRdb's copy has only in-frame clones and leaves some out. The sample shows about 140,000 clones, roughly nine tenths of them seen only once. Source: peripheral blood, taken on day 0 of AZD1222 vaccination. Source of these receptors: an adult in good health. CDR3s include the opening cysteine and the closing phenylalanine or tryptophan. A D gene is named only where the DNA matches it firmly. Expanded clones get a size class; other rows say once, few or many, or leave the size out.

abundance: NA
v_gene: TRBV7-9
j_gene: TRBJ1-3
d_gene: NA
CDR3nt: TGTGCCAGCGTCAGCAGCTCTGGAAACACCATATATTTT
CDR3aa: CASVSSSGNTIYF

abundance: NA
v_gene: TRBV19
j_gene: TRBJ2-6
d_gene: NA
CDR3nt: TGTGCCAGTAGTATAGGGACAGCTGGGGCCAACGTCCTGACTTTC
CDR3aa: CASSIGTAGANVLTF

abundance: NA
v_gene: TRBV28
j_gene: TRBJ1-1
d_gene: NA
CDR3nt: TGTGCCAGCAGTTTGACGGCCCCGGAGACTGAAGCTTTCTTT
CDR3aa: CASSLTAPETEAFF

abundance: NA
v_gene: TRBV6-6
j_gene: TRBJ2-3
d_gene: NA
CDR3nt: TGTGCCAGCAGTTACGACAGGGCGGGAGGTACGCAGTATTTT
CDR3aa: CASSYDRAGGTQYF

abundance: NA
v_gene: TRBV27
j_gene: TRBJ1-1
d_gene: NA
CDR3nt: TGTGCCAGCAGTTTATTGTGGGACACTGAAGCTTTCTTT
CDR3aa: CASSLLWDTEAFF

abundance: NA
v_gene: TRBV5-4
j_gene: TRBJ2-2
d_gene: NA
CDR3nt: TGTGCCAGCAGGTCCTGGGACACCGGGGAGCTGTTTTTT
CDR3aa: CASRSWDTGELFF

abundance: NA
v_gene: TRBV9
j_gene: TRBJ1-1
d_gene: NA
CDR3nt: TGTGCCAGCAGCGTAGGATGGGAGAACACTGAAGCTTTCTTT
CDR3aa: CASSVGWENTEAFF

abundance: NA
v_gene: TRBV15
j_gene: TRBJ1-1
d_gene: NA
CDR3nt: TGTGCCACCAGTCGTACGGGGGGGGGCACTGAAGCTTTCTTT
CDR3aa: CATSRTGGGTEAFF

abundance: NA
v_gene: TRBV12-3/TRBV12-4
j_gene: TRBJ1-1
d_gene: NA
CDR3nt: TGTGCCAGCAGTTTGGGTTTATTCGCTTTCTTT
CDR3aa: CASSLGLFAFF

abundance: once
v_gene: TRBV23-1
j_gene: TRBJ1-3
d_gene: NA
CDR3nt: TGCGCCAGCAGTCAATCCGGCCAGGAAACAGGGTTCGGAAACACCATATATTTT
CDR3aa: CASSQSGQETGFGNTIYF

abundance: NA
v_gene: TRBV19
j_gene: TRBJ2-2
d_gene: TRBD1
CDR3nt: TGTGCCAGTTCCCAGCGGCCTTCAGGGGGCACCGGGGAGCTGTTTTTT
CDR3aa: CASSQRPSGGTGELFF

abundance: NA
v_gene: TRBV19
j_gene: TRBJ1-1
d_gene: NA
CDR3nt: TGTGCCAGTAGTTCCCTTATCGGGGTCCCGCACACTGAAGCTTTCTTT
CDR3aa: CASSSLIGVPHTEAFF

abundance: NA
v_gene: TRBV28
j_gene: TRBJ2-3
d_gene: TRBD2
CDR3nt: TGTGCCAGCAGTAGGCCGTCCGGGGGGGAGGACTCGACAGATACGCAGTATTTT
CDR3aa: CASSRPSGGEDSTDTQYF

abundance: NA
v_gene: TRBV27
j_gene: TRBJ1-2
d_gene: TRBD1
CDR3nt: TGTGCCAGCAGTCCGGACAGGGGGCCATCTAACTATGGCTACACCTTC
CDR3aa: CASSPDRGPSNYGYTF

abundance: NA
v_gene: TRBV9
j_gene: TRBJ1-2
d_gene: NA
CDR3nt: TGTGCCAGCACCGGCGGGCCAGGGGCCTATGGCTACACCTTC
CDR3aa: CASTGGPGAYGYTF

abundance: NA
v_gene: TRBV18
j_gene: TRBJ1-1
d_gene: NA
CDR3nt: TGTGCCAGCTCATCGGGGACGGGTATCAACACTGAAGCTTTCTTT
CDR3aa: CASSSGTGINTEAFF

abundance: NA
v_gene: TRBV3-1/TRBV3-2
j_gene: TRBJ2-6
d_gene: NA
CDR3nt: TGTGCCAGCAGCAACGGCTACAGGGCCCCGATGTCTGGGGCCAACGTCCTGACTTTC
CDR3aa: CASSNGYRAPMSGANVLTF

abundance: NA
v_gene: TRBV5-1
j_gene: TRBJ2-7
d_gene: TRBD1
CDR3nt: TGCGCCAGCAGCTCCCCTGACAGGGGCGAGCAGTACTTC
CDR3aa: CASSSPDRGEQYF

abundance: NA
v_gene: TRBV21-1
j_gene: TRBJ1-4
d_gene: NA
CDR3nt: TGTGCCAGCAGCCCCTACCAGAGGGGATGGAATGAAAAACTGTTTTTT
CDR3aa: CASSPYQRGWNEKLFF

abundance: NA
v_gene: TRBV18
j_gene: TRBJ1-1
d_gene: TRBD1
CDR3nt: TGTGCCAGCTCACCCGGGACAGGGGACACTGAAGCTTTCTTT
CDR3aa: CASSPGTGDTEAFF

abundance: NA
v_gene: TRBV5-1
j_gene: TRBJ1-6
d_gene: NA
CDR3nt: TGCGCCAGCAGCAAGGCCTCGACAGCTTCACCCCTCCACTTT
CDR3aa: CASSKASTASPLHF

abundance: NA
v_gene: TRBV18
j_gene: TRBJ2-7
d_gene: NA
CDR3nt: TGTGCCAGCTCACCACTTCTAGGGATCTCCTACGAGCAGTACTTC
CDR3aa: CASSPLLGISYEQYF

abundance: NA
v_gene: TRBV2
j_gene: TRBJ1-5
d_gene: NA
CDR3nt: TGTGCCAGCAGTGAAGGCCAGAATAGCAATCAGCCCCAGCATTTT
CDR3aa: CASSEGQNSNQPQHF

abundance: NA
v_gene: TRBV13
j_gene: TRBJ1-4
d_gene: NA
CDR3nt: TGTGCCAGCAGCTCCGGGGCAAGAAATGAAAAACTGTTTTTT
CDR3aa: CASSSGARNEKLFF

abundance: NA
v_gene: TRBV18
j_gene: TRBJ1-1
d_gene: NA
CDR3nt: TGTGCCAGCTCACCACGAGGTGTGAACACTGAAGCTTTCTTT
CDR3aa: CASSPRGVNTEAFF

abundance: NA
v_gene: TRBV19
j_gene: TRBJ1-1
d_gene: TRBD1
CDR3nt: TGTGCCAGTCTGGGCAGGGGGCGAGGGAACACTGAAGCTTTCTTT
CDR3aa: CASLGRGRGNTEAFF

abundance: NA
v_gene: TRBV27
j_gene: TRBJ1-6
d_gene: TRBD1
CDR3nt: TGTGCCAGCAGTCCCGGACAGGGGGGAAATTCACCCCTCCACTTT
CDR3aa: CASSPGQGGNSPLHF

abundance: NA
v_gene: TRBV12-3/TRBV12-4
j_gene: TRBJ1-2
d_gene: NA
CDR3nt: TGTGCCAGCAGCCCTACCCTGGGAGGCTACACCTTC
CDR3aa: CASSPTLGGYTF

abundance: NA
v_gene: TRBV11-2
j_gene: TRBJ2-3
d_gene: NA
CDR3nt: TGTGCCAGCAGCCTCGGTGGAGTAGCTAGCACAGATACGCAGTATTTT
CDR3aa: CASSLGGVASTDTQYF

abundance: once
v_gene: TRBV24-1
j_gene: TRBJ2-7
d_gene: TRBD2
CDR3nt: TGTGCCACCAGTGAGGGGACTAGAGGCTACGAGCAGTACTTC
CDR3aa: CATSEGTRGYEQYF

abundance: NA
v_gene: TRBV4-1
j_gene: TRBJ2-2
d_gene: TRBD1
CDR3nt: TGCGCCAGCAGCCAGCCGGACAGGGGAAGCACCGGGGAGCTGTTTTTT
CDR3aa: CASSQPDRGSTGELFF

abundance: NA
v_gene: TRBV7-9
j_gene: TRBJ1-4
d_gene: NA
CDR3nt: TGTGCCAGCAGCCCCTTGGATAGGGTTAGTGAAAAACTGTTTTTT
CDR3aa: CASSPLDRVSEKLFF

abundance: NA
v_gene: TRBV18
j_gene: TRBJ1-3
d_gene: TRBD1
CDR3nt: TGTGCCAGCTCACCGCAGGGACAGATCTCTGGAAACACCATATATTTT
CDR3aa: CASSPQGQISGNTIYF

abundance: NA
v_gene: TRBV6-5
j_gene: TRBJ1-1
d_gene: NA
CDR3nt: TGTGCCAGCAGTCGGGGGGAACTGAACACTGAAGCTTTCTTT
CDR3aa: CASSRGELNTEAFF

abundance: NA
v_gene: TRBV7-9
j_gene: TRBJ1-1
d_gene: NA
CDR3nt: TGTGCCAGCAGCTCAACAGGATTAGCTGAAGCTTTCTTT
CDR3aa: CASSSTGLAEAFF

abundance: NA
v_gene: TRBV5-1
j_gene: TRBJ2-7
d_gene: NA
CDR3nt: TGCGCCAGCAGCTTAGGTAGGGGCAGGGATCCCGAGCAGTACTTC
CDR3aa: CASSLGRGRDPEQYF

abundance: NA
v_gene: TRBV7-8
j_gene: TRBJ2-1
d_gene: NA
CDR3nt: TGTGCCAGCAGCAAACGACGGGTTAACGGGGACGGTGAGCAGTTCTTC
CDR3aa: CASSKRRVNGDGEQFF

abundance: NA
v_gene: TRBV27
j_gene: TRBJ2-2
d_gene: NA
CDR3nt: TGTGCCAGCACCTCGGGGTTGTCGTCCGGGGAGCTGTTTTTT
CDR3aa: CASTSGLSSGELFF

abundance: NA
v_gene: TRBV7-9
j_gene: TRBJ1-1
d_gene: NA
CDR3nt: TGTGCCAGCAGCTTCAAGGGAAGGGACACTGAAGCTTTCTTT
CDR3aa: CASSFKGRDTEAFF

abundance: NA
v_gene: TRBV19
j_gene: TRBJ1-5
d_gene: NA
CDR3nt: TGTGCCAGTAGTGATATGGGAGGGACTCAGCCCCAGCATTTT
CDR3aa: CASSDMGGTQPQHF

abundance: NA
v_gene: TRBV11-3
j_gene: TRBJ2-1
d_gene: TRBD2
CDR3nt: TGTGCCAGCAGCTTAGCAAGCGGGACTTCTGTGGGAAATGAGCAGTTCTTC
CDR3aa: CASSLASGTSVGNEQFF

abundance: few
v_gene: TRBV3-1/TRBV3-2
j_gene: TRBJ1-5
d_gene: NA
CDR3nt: TGTGCCAGCAGCCGCGGAAGCGAGATGAATCAGCCCCAGCATTTT
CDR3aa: CASSRGSEMNQPQHF

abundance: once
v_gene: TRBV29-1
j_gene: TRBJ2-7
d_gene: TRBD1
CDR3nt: TGCAGCGTTGGACAGGGGGCTGTCTACGAGCAGTACTTC
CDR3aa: CSVGQGAVYEQYF

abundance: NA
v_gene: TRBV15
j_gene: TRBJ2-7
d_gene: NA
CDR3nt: TGTGCCACCAGCAGACGACCTAAAGGGCATGGTGAGCAGTACTTC
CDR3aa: CATSRRPKGHGEQYF

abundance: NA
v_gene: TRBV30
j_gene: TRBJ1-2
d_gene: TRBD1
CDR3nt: TGTGCCTGGAGTGGCCAGGGGGCGAGAGCTAACTATGGCTACACCTTC
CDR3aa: CAWSGQGARANYGYTF

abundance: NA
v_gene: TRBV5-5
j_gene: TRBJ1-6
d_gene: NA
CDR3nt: TGTGCCAGCAGCTTGGAGGCAGCTAATAATTCACCCCTCCACTTT
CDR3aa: CASSLEAANNSPLHF

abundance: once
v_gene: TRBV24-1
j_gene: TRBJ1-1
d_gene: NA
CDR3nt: TGTGCCGGAGATCCGGGGGGGCGCGCCGCTTTCTTT
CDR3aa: CAGDPGGRAAFF

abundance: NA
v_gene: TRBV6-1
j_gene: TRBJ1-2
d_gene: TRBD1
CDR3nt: TGTGCCAGCAGTGCAAACGACAGGGTTGCTAACTATGGCTACACCTTC
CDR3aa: CASSANDRVANYGYTF

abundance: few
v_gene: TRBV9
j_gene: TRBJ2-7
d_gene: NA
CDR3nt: TGTGCCAGCAGCGCCAGCCCGGGACCTCAGTACGAGCAGTACTTC
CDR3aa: CASSASPGPQYEQYF

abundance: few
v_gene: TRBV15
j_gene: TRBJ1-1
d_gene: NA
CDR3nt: TGTGCCACCAGCAGTGGGGGACATAAAACGGGTCCTCCTGAAGCTTTCTTT
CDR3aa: CATSSGGHKTGPPEAFF

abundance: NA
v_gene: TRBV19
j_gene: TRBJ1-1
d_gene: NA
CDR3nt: TGTGCCAGTAGTATCCGGGGGGCTCTGGCTGAAGCTTTCTTT
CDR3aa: CASSIRGALAEAFF

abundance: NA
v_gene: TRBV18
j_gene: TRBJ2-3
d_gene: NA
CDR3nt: TGTGCCAGCTCACCGTACACAGATACGCAGTATTTT
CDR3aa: CASSPYTDTQYF

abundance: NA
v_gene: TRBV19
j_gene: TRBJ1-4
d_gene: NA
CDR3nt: TGTGCCAGTAGTTTCTATCAAAGAGACGAAAAACTGTTTTTT
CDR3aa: CASSFYQRDEKLFF

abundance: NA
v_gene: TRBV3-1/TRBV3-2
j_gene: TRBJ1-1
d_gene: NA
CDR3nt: TGTGCCAGCAGCCAAGTCTCCAACACTGAAGCTTTCTTT
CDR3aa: CASSQVSNTEAFF

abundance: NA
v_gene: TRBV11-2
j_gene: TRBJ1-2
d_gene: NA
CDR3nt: TGTGCCAGCAGCCTCACGGGGCAGCGGGTCTTTCCCTATGGCTACACCTTC
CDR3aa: CASSLTGQRVFPYGYTF